One and the same sample provided the 25 T cell receptor beta chains below, sequenced in a study of identical twins. TCRdb analysed the 5' RACE reads with MiXCR anew, one entry per CDR3 protein. The profile shows some 590,000 distinct CDR3 sequences, roughly 9.9% of them singletons. Another study also made use of these data, one on yellow fever vaccine responses in identical twins.

The sample comprised PBMCs. The receptors shown here come from a woman aged 18 to 35 in good health.

This chain uses TRBV29-1 with TRBJ2-7; possible D gene TRBD1, 6 bases. The germline CDR1 and CDR2 sequences are SQVTM and ANQGSEA. Trimming removed 6 bases from V and 1 base from J, with 13 bases in between. The CDR3 consists of 13 residues. The chain's CDR3 is CSVTDRSSYEQYF. CDR3 nucleotide sequence: TGCAGCGTAACCGACAGGAGTTCCTACGAGCAGTACTTC.

The chain uses TRBV2 and TRBJ2-7; tentative D call: TRBD1 (5 bases). V gave up 8 bases and J gave up 6 bases, with 17 bases separating them. Per the germline V gene, CDR1 is SNHLY and CDR2 is FYNNEI. The CDR3 totals 13 residues. This chain's CDR3 is CASLDPGFGEQYF. The CDR3 DNA reads TGTGCCAGCCTTGATCCAGGGTTCGGCGAGCAGTACTTC.

This clonotype has only a few counts. The V gene is TRBV20-1, the J gene TRBJ2-7; maybe TRBD1 (5 bases). The CDR3 has 12 residues. Trimming took 4 bases from V and 4 from J, leaving 11 bases between them. Germline V gives CDR1 DFQATT, CDR2 SNEGSKA (reference sequence). DNA of the CDR3: TGCAGTGCTACCACAGGTGTTTACGAGCAGTACTTC. This gives the protein CSATTGVYEQYF.

This clonotype was observed a few times. This chain links TRBV10-3 with TRBJ2-7, with D tentatively TRBD2 (5 bases). Between the trimmed V and J ends, which lost 9 bases and 4 bases, there was a span of 19 bases. This CDR3 spans 14 amino acids. Germline lookup yields CDR1 ENHRY and CDR2 SYGVKD. The DNA for the CDR3 is TGTGCCATTTCCCAGGCGGGTTATTTTTACGAGCAGTACTTC. The encoded protein is CAISQAGYFYEQYF.

The sample holds many counts of this clonotype. This rearrangement joins TRBV30 to TRBJ1-1; D unresolved. The V end was cut by 5 bases, the J end by 0 bases, with 4 bases between. The CDR3 has 11 amino acids. Germline CDR1 GTSNPN, CDR2 SVGIG (reference sequence). The CDR3 DNA is TGTGCCTGGGTCGTGAACACTGAAGCTTTCTTT. The encoded protein is CAWVVNTEAFF. The full variable domain, rest sourced from reference TRBV30 and TRBJ1-1, is SQTIHQWPATLVQPVGSPLSLECTVEGTSNPNLYWYRQAAGRGLQLLFYSVGIGQISSEVPQNLSASRPQDRQFILSSKKLLLSDSGFYLCAWVVNTEAFFGQGTRLTVV.

J is TRBJ2-5 and V is TRBV7-9; D is perhaps TRBD2 (5 bases). This CDR3 comprises 13 residues. V gave up 7 bases and J gave up 7 bases, with 16 bases separating them. From germline, CDR1 is SEHNR and CDR2 FQNEAQ (reference sequence). The CDR3 loop reads CASTGVGRPTQYF. In DNA form, the CDR3 reads TGTGCCAGCACCGGGGTGGGCCGCCCGACCCAGTACTTC.

In DNA, the CDR3 is TGTGCCAGCAGCCAGATACAACTTACGAAGTCTGAAGCTTTCTTT. Its translation: CASSQIQLTKSEAFF. The rearrangement uses TRBV14 and TRBJ1-1, with D uncertain. CDR1 and CDR2 from the germline V gene are SGHDN and FVKESK. Trimming took off 3 bases at V and 6 bases at J, with 17 bases between the two ends. The CDR3 is made up of 15 amino acids. The variable domain in full, with the rest retrieved from reference TRBV14 and TRBJ1-1, is EAGVTQFPSHSVIEKGQTVTLRCDPISGHDNLYWYRRVMGKEIKFLLHFVKESKQDESGMPNNRFLAERTGGTYSTLKVQPAELEDSGVYFCASSQIQLTKSEAFFGQGTRLTVV.

For this clonotype: This may be a read error, as it is one base from a much larger clone. The rearrangement uses TRBV7-3 and TRBJ2-7, with 8 positions matching TRBD1. Trimming cost V 5 bases and J 5 bases; bases outside gene matches: 5. Germline V gene lookup returns CDR1 SGHTA and CDR2 FQGTGA. CDR3 size: 13 residues. CDR3 residues: CASSPLTGDEQYF. The CDR3 nucleotides are TGTGCCAGCAGCCCCCTGACAGGGGACGAGCAGTACTTC.

The V call is TRBV6-1, the J call TRBJ2-1; the D gene is possibly TRBD2 (7 bases). Trimming shortened V by 7 bases and J by 6 bases, and 19 bases separated the two germline ends. The CDR3 sequence is 15 residues long. CDR1 is MNHNS, CDR2 SASEGT, per germline. DNA of the CDR3: TGTGCCAGCAAAGAATCGGGGGGCTCGGGCAATGAGCAGTTCTTC. Amino acids: CASKESGGSGNEQFF.

The sample holds a few counts of this clonotype. This chain uses TRBV30 with TRBJ1-4; D unclear. CDR3 size: 12 residues. Between the trimmed V and J ends, which lost 2 bases and 10 bases, there was a span of 11 bases. Germline values: CDR1 GTSNPN, CDR2 SVGIG (reference sequence). Here the CDR3 DNA reads TGTGCCTGGAGTTCGATGTTGGGAAAACTGTTTTTT. Translation gives CAWSSMLGKLFF.

This clonotype turned up a few times. The chain uses TRBV6-2 or TRBV6-3 and TRBJ1-5; D is undetermined. This CDR3 comprises 12 residues. Looked up from germline, CDR1 is MNHEY and CDR2 is SVGEGT. Between the trimmed V and J ends, which lost 0 bases and 8 bases, there was a span of 5 bases. In nucleotides, the CDR3 is TGTGCCAGCAGTTACTCCCCGGAGCCCCAGCATTTT. As protein: CASSYSPEPQHF.

This clonotype was recorded only once. The V and J genes are TRBV19 and TRBJ1-6; 8 positions agree with TRBD1. The CDR3 contains 14 residues. The J segment lost 6 bases and the V segment lost 6 bases, leaving 4 bases of the junction unmatched. Germline assignment: CDR1 LNHDA and CDR2 SQIVND (reference sequence). CDR3 sequence: CASSPDRVNSPLHF. CDR3 DNA sequence: TGTGCCAGTAGCCCGGACAGGGTTAATTCACCCCTCCACTTT.

A few counts support this clonotype. CDR3 amino acids: CSVAGETQYF. DNA of the CDR3: TGCAGCGTTGCAGGGGAGACCCAGTACTTC. The chain couples TRBV29-1 to TRBJ2-5, with D perhaps matching TRBD1 (5 bases). This CDR3 region has 10 residues. The V end lost 4 bases, the J end lost 5 bases, and 5 bases lay between the germline ends. Germline CDR1 and CDR2: SQVTM and ANQGSEA. The variable domain in full, with the rest retrieved from reference TRBV29-1 and TRBJ2-5, is SAVISQKPSRDICQRGTSLTIQCQVDSQVTMMFWYRQQPGQSLTLIATANQGSEATYESGFVIDKFPISRPNLTFSTLTVSNMSPEDSSIYLCSVAGETQYFGPGTRLLVL.

Worth noting for this clonotype: This may be a read error: a much more frequent sequence differs by one nucleotide. The genes are TRBV27 and TRBJ2-7; TRBD2 matches at 8 bases. Germline V gene data show CDR1 as MNHEY and CDR2 as SMNVEV (reference sequence). V shed 4 bases and J 3 bases; nucleotides not matched to a gene: 5. The CDR3 loop spans 14 amino acids. CDR3 in DNA: TGTGCCAGCAGTTCCCTAGCGGGCCGCTACGAGCAGTACTTC. It yields the protein CASSSLAGRYEQYF.

This clonotype was detected ten times or more. The rearrangement joins TRBV5-1 to TRBJ1-2; no definite D call. V was cut by 3 bases and J by 0 bases, with 9 bases left in between. This CDR3 is 14 amino acids long. Germline CDR1 is SGHRS and CDR2 is YFSETQ. CDR3 bases: TGCGCCAGCAGCTCCGACGGGTCTAACTATGGCTACACCTTC. Translation gives CASSSDGSNYGYTF. Variable domain in full (rest from reference TRBV5-1 and TRBJ1-2): KAGVTQTPRYLIKTRGQQVTLSCSPISGHRSVSWYQQTPGQGLQFLFEYFSETQRNKGNFPGRFSGRQFSNSRSEMNVSTLELGDSALYLCASSSDGSNYGYTFGSGTRLTVV.

The chain employs TRBV29-1 and TRBJ2-1; TRBD1 agrees at 7 bases. Looked up from germline, CDR1 is SQVTM and CDR2 is ANQGSEA. This CDR3 contains 13 residues. V dropped 8 bases and J dropped 3; count of bases not matched to a gene: 7. The CDR3 protein is CSMTGNDYNEQFF. CDR3 sequence (DNA): TGCAGCATGACAGGGAACGACTACAATGAGCAGTTCTTC.

This clonotype was picked up a small number of times. The chain carries TRBV4-1 and TRBJ2-2, with 10 bases identical to TRBD1. The CDR3 totals 18 residues. CDR1 is MGHRA and CDR2 is YSYEKL in the germline V gene. The J segment lost 4 bases and the V segment lost 0 bases, leaving 8 bases of the junction unmatched. This CDR3 reads CASSQEGQGTRGTGELFF. The CDR3 coding sequence is TGCGCCAGCAGCCAAGAGGGACAGGGGACGCGGGGCACCGGGGAGCTGTTTTTT.

The V and J genes are TRBV7-7 and TRBJ1-3; 7 bases match TRBD1. Germline V CDR1 and CDR2: SSHAT, FNYEAQ (reference sequence). The length of the CDR3 is 12 residues. CDR3: CAVQGSGNTIYF. The CDR3 coding sequence is TGTGCTGTACAGGGGTCAGGAAACACCATATATTTT.

This clonotype was picked up a small number of times. This sequence joins TRBV5-1 and TRBJ2-7; possible D gene TRBD2, 5 bases. The CDR3 covers 18 residues. Germline CDR1 is SGHRS and CDR2 is YFSETQ. Deletions cut 1 base from V and 2 bases from J, with 22 bases between. In DNA form, the CDR3 reads TGCGCCAGCAGCTTGCCGACAAGTGTGGAGGAAGCCGCCTACGAGCAGTACTTC. Protein product: CASSLPTSVEEAAYEQYF.

The chain carries TRBV5-1 and TRBJ2-7; TRBD1 aligns across 10 bases. Trimming cost V 4 bases and J 2 bases; bases outside gene matches: 6. The CDR3 covers 15 residues. The germline V gene has CDR1 SGHRS and CDR2 YFSETQ. CDR3 sequence reads: CASSLQGQGAYEQYF. CDR3 DNA sequence: TGCGCCAGCAGCCTACAAGGACAGGGGGCCTACGAGCAGTACTTC.

The chain employs TRBV6-2 or TRBV6-3 and TRBJ2-7; 7 bases align to TRBD2. V was pared by 2 bases and J by 2 bases, with 3 bases of the junction left unmatched. This CDR3 contains 14 residues. Germline CDR1 is MNHEY and CDR2 is SVGEGT. CDR3 region: CASSYRAGPYEQYF. The CDR3 nucleotides read TGTGCCAGCAGTTACAGAGCGGGACCCTACGAGCAGTACTTC.

This clonotype came up a few times. This chain joins TRBV15 and TRBJ2-7; 9 positions agree with TRBD2. Germline V gene data show CDR1 as LNHNV and CDR2 as YYDKDF (reference sequence). This CDR3 comprises 13 residues. The V and J ends lost 8 bases and 2 bases, in that order; junction bases with no gene match: 4. The CDR3 sequence: CATRASGAYEQYF. The CDR3 DNA reads TGTGCCACCCGGGCTAGCGGGGCCTACGAGCAGTACTTC.

In this sample, this clonotype turned up many times. The gene calls are TRBV20-1 and TRBJ1-4; no clear D. Trimming left V 3 bases short and J 0 bases short, with 8 bases between. The CDR3 is 14 amino acids. Germline values: CDR1 DFQATT, CDR2 SNEGSKA (reference sequence). CDR3 coding DNA: TGCAGTGCTAGGGTAGACGCAACTAATGAAAAACTGTTTTTT. Its translation is CSARVDATNEKLFF.

This clonotype occurred a few times. The chain couples TRBV5-1 to TRBJ1-2, with TRBD1 as a possible D gene (6 bases). V was pared by 5 bases and J by 2 bases, with 13 bases between. Germline V gives CDR1 SGHRS, CDR2 YFSETQ. The CDR3 totals 14 residues. The CDR3 here is CASSVQGQNYGYTF. Here the CDR3 DNA reads TGCGCCAGCAGTGTGCAGGGGCAGAACTATGGCTACACCTTC.

This clonotype showed up just a few times. The chain recombines TRBV3-1 with TRBJ2-3; 10 bases align to TRBD2. J gave up 8 bases and V 1 base, and 0 bases lay outside the gene matches. The CDR3 is 13 residues long. Per germline, CDR1 LGHDT and CDR2 YNNKEL (reference sequence). CDR3 loop: CASSQGLAGTQYF. CDR3 in DNA: TGTGCCAGCAGCCAAGGACTAGCGGGTACGCAGTATTTT.